These 10 T cell receptor beta chains were sequenced from one sample in a study of neurological immune-mediated disorders. TCRdb reprocessed the 5' RACE reads via MiXCR and lists one record per CDR3 protein. The table records about 74,000 distinct CDR3 sequences, around 5% of them present only once. Sequencing was performed on PBMCs. Receptors were obtained from a man aged 18 to 29 with multiple sclerosis.

This clonotype was counted a few times. Since a much larger clone is just one base distant, this may be a read error. This sequence joins TRBV27 and TRBJ2-3, with unresolved D. The CDR3 covers 14 residues. Germline CDR1 is MNHEY and CDR2 is SMNVEV (reference sequence). V was cut by 4 bases and J by 6 bases, with 14 bases left in between. This chain's CDR3 is CASSSAPTQDTQYF. CDR3 nucleotides: TGTGCCAGCAGTTCCGCCCCAACACAGGATACGCAGTATTTT.

In this sample, this clonotype turned up many times. The chain has TRBV20-1 and TRBJ2-3; perhaps D is TRBD1 or TRBD2 (5 bases each). Germline CDR1 and CDR2: DFQATT and SNEGSKA (reference sequence). Trimming took off 3 bases at V and 3 bases at J, with 16 bases between the two ends. CDR3 length: 15 residues. CDR3 sequence (DNA): TGCAGTGCTAGGGGTGAGGGGATGGGAACAGATACGCAGTATTTT. Translating gives CSARGEGMGTDTQYF.

V and J are TRBV5-1 and TRBJ2-7; no definite D call. The V end was cut by 0 bases, the J end by 7 bases, with 11 bases between. CDR1 and CDR2 from the germline V gene are SGHRS and YFSETQ. The CDR3 contains 13 residues. The CDR3, as DNA: TGCGCCAGCAGCTTGGATATCAGTAAAGAGCAGTACTTC. It specifies CASSLDISKEQYF.

This clonotype was recorded at least ten times. The chain couples TRBV7-2 to TRBJ1-1, with D perhaps TRBD1 (5 bases). The CDR3 length is 14 residues. Trimming cost V 3 bases and J 4 bases, with 12 bases left between them. Looked up from germline, CDR1 is SGHTA and CDR2 is FQGNSA. The CDR3 sequence is CASSFSPGTTEAFF. The DNA of the CDR3 is TGTGCCAGCAGCTTTTCCCCTGGGACCACTGAAGCTTTCTTT. Together with reference TRBV7-2 and TRBJ1-1, the CDR3 gives the full variable domain: GAGVSQSPSNKVTEKGKDVELRCDPISGHTALYWYRQSLGQGLEFLIYFQGNSAPDKSGLPSDRFSAERTGGSVSTLTIQRTQQEDSAVYLCASSFSPGTTEAFFGQGTRLTVV.

This clonotype has at least ten counts. The chain employs TRBV6-5 and TRBJ1-1; 9 bases fit TRBD1. With V trimmed by 0 bases and J by 8 bases, 4 bases remained unmatched. Germline lookup yields CDR1 MNHEY and CDR2 SVGAGI. The CDR3 contains 14 residues. CDR3 amino acids: CASSYSIGQGEAFF. CDR3 nucleotide sequence: TGTGCCAGCAGTTACTCGATCGGACAGGGGGAAGCTTTCTTT.

This clonotype was detected ten times or more. The CDR3 region is CAISERLGYEQYF. The CDR3, as DNA: TGTGCCATCAGTGAGAGGCTCGGCTACGAGCAGTACTTC. This chain joins TRBV10-3 and TRBJ2-7; D gene uncertain. The CDR3 is 13 residues long. Germline V gives CDR1 ENHRY, CDR2 SYGVKD. V was pared by 2 bases and J by 3 bases, with 8 bases between.

In this sample, this clonotype turned up many times. V and J are TRBV5-1 and TRBJ2-2; D remains ambiguous. V shed 4 bases and J shed 5 bases, with 6 bases lying between them. This CDR3 contains 12 residues. Germline V gene lookup returns CDR1 SGHRS and CDR2 YFSETQ. The CDR3 DNA is TGCGCCAGCAGCGCTTGGACCGGGGAGCTGTTTTTT. It translates to CASSAWTGELFF.

This clonotype was seen repeatedly, ten times or more. The chain carries TRBV20-1 and TRBJ1-2, with TRBD1 identical over 11 bases. Looked up from germline, CDR1 is DFQATT and CDR2 is SNEGSKA (reference sequence). With V trimmed by 5 bases and J by 5 bases, 13 bases remained unmatched. CDR3 length: 16 amino acids. The CDR3 protein is CSAQPDPGQGVYGYTF. The CDR3 DNA sequence: TGCAGTGCTCAACCCGATCCGGGACAGGGGGTTTATGGCTACACCTTC.

This clonotype was recorded many times. CDR3 in DNA: TGTGCCAGCAGCTTAGGACCGGTGCAAGAGACCCAGTACTTC. Encoded protein: CASSLGPVQETQYF. The chain employs TRBV7-2 and TRBJ2-5; D unclear. The CDR3 covers 14 residues. Trimming took 1 base from V and 2 from J, leaving 8 bases between them. The germline V gene has CDR1 SGHTA and CDR2 FQGNSA.

This clonotype occurred many times. This sequence joins TRBV14 and TRBJ1-2; D uncertain. The V end was cut by 7 bases, the J end by 8 bases, with 14 bases between. CDR3 length: 12 amino acids. Per germline, CDR1 SGHDN and CDR2 FVKESK. The CDR3 loop reads CASTQAGLGYTF. CDR3 nucleotide sequence: TGTGCCAGCACCCAGGCAGGCCTCGGCTACACCTTC.